One sample yielded the 12 T cell receptor beta chains listed below, sequenced in a study of blood T cell repertoires in COVID-19. Profiling relied on immunoSEQ multiplex PCR, and the TCRdb table lists in-frame clones only, not all of them. This table has about 240,000 clones, 75% to 90% appearing once. Specimen: peripheral blood. These TCRs come from a man between 60 and 75 years old who had recovered from COVID-19.

The chain recombines TRBV7-2 with TRBJ2-7; the D gene is possibly TRBD1 (6 bases). Germline CDR1 and CDR2: SGHTA and FQGNSA. The ends were cut back, 2 bases at V and 6 bases at J, with 14 bases in the middle. The CDR3 extends over 14 amino acids. The chain's CDR3 is CASSLIMTGLEQYF. Here the CDR3 DNA reads TGTGCCAGCAGCTTAATAATGACAGGACTCGAGCAGTACTTC.

This clone was counted once. The chain couples TRBV19 to TRBJ2-7, with no clear D. The CDR3 has 13 residues. Per the germline V gene, CDR1 is LNHDA and CDR2 is SQIVND (reference sequence). V dropped 6 bases and J dropped 1 base, with 10 bases sitting between them. DNA for the CDR3: TGTGCCAGTAGCGCCTATGAGTCCTACGAGCAGTACTTC. This translates into CASSAYESYEQYF.

The rearrangement joins TRBV11-2 to TRBJ2-7; the match to TRBD1 covers 8 bases. Germline CDR1 reads SGHAT; CDR2 reads FQNNGV. The CDR3 loop spans 15 amino acids. J lost 4 bases, V lost 0 bases, and 5 bases had no gene match. CDR3: CASSLDSGGRYEQYF. The CDR3 DNA follows: TGTGCCAGCAGCTTAGATTCAGGGGGCAGGTACGAGCAGTACTTC.

The rearrangement uses TRBV5-8 and TRBJ1-1, with 9 nucleotides matching TRBD1. Germline V gene data show CDR1 as SGHTS and CDR2 as YDEGEE. Losses at the gene ends were 1 base for V and 7 bases for J; bases not matched to a gene: 5. This CDR3 comprises 14 residues. DNA for the CDR3: TGTGCCAGCAGCTTGTACAGGGGGCGCGGTGAAGCTTTCTTT. Translated: CASSLYRGRGEAFF.

This chain uses TRBV6-5 with TRBJ1-6, with D maybe TRBD1 (5 bases). Trimming removed 6 bases at V and 11 bases at J, with 17 bases between. The CDR3 length is 14 residues. Germline CDR1 and CDR2: MNHEY and SVGAGI. The CDR3 bases are TGTGCCAGCAGCGAGTCCGGGACTAGGACACCCCTCCACTTT. Translated: CASSESGTRTPLHF.

This clone is medium-sized by share. The V gene is TRBV27, the J gene TRBJ2-3; D is possibly TRBD2 (7 bases). The CDR3 is 14 amino acids. The V gene lost 6 bases and the J gene lost 2 bases, with 12 bases spanning the gap. CDR1 is MNHEY, CDR2 SMNVEV, per germline (reference sequence). The CDR3 loop is CASSWGGVTDTQYF. The DNA for the CDR3 is TGTGCCAGCAGCTGGGGGGGCGTCACAGATACGCAGTATTTT.

CDR3 bases: TGTGCCACCAGTGATTTGGGAGGGTACGAGCAGTACTTC. Translated, it gives CATSDLGGYEQYF. The chain couples TRBV24-1 to TRBJ2-7; D possibly corresponds to TRBD2 (6 bases). CDR3 length equals 13 residues. From germline, CDR1 is KGHDR and CDR2 SFDVKD. Trimming removed 0 bases at V and 4 bases at J, with 6 bases between.

The V gene is TRBV4-1, the J gene TRBJ1-1; D gene unclear. V lost 1 base and J 0 bases, leaving 3 bases between the germline ends. Germline V gene lookup returns CDR1 MGHRA and CDR2 YSYEKL. The CDR3 length is 13 residues. The CDR3 sequence: CASSQVVNTEAFF. Here the CDR3 DNA reads TGCGCCAGCAGCCAAGTCGTGAACACTGAAGCTTTCTTT.

This clone appeared a few times. The rearrangement links TRBV7-9 to TRBJ1-4, with 10 nucleotides matching TRBD1. Germline loops: CDR1 SEHNR, CDR2 FQNEAQ (reference sequence). The CDR3 loop spans 17 amino acids. Trimming took 4 bases from V and 8 from J; bases not matched to a gene: 13. CDR3 sequence: CASSSRQGAPGAEKLFF. DNA for the CDR3: TGTGCCAGCAGCTCCCGACAGGGGGCGCCGGGGGCGGAAAAACTGTTTTTT.

This clone has a single count. This rearrangement joins TRBV11-3 to TRBJ2-5; maybe TRBD1 (6 bases). Per the germline V gene, CDR1 is SGHNT and CDR2 is YENEEA. The CDR3 runs to 15 residues. Trimming took off 4 bases at V and 5 bases at J, with 17 bases between the two ends. CDR3: CASSSREGDGETQYF. The CDR3 region has the DNA TGTGCCAGCAGCTCGAGAGAGGGGGACGGGGAGACCCAGTACTTC.

The chain is built from TRBV15 and TRBJ2-7; D possibly corresponds to TRBD1 (5 bases). The CDR3 is 15 amino acids. Trimming removed 3 bases at V and 2 bases at J, with 14 bases between. Germline V gene lookup returns CDR1 LNHNV and CDR2 YYDKDF (reference sequence). The CDR3 protein is CATSSSEKGPYEQYV. The CDR3 DNA reads TGTGCCACCAGCAGCTCGGAAAAGGGGCCCTACGAGCAGTACGTC.

This rearrangement joins TRBV27 to TRBJ1-3, with unresolved D. Trimming took 3 bases from V and 0 from J, leaving 6 bases between them. The length of the CDR3 is 14 residues. CDR1 is MNHEY, CDR2 SMNVEV, per germline (reference sequence). CDR3 sequence reads: CASSFGGSGNTIYF. CDR3 bases: TGTGCCAGCAGTTTTGGCGGCTCTGGAAACACCATATATTTT.